Listed below are T cell receptor beta chains from one sample, sequenced in a study of shared clonotypes between healthy human individuals. Produced via immunoSEQ multiplex PCR; TCRdb's table is partial and in-frame only. This table holds 1.5 million to 2.5 million clones, approximately 94% found once. Sequenced sample: naive CD8+ T cells sorted from blood. These receptors were obtained from a man younger than 35 in good health. Each CDR3 is given with its conserved first and last residue. The D gene is left open where the match is weak. Part of the rows lack a size; the others show once, few, many or a class for expanded clones.

.	TRBV9	TRBJ1-1	TRBD1	TGTGCCAGCAGCCCGGGACAGGGGTCGTACACTGAAGCTTTCTTT	CASSPGQGSYTEAFF
.	TRBV7-2	TRBJ2-7	TRBD1	TGTGCCAGCAGCTTAGGGACAGGGGGGTCCTACGAGCAGTACTTC	CASSLGTGGSYEQYF
.	TRBV11-2	TRBJ2-7	.	TGTGCCAGCAGCTCAAGGCGGCGGGGTATCTCCTACGAGCAGTACTTC	CASSSRRRGISYEQYF
once	TRBV2	TRBJ2-3	TRBD2	TGTGCCAGCATCCCCGGGCGGGGGGGCCGTGATACGCAGTATTTT	CASIPGRGGRDTQYF
.	TRBV7-9	TRBJ2-5	.	TGTGCCAGCAGCTTTATAGCTGTAGGGGAAGAGACCCAGTACTTC	CASSFIAVGEETQYF
.	TRBV29-1	TRBJ2-1	TRBD2	TGCAGCGTGGGGGCTAGCGGGGACGGTGAGCAGTTCTTC	CSVGASGDGEQFF
once	TRBV29-1	TRBJ1-1	TRBD1	TGCAGCGGCCGGACAGGCCTAGGGAACACTGAAGCTTTCTTT	CSGRTGLGNTEAFF
once	TRBV14	TRBJ1-1	.	TGTGCCAGCAGCCAAGCTAGGGGATACACTGAAGCTTTCTTT	CASSQARGYTEAFF
.	TRBV11-2	TRBJ2-5	.	TGTGCCAGCAGCCCCTGGGAGAGCCAAGAGACCCAGTACTTC	CASSPWESQETQYF
.	TRBV7-6	TRBJ2-5	.	TGTGCCAGCAGCCGATATGTCGGAGGGGAGACCCAGTACTTC	CASSRYVGGETQYF